This note documents a single TCR beta chain sequence. Profiled with immunoSEQ multiplex PCR; TCRdb holds only in-frame clones, not every one. The repertoire holds approximately 470,000 clones, about nine tenths seen once, with approximately 0.7% in the top ten. Unmatched junction bases numbered 9, after V lost 2 bases and J lost 0 bases. The length of the CDR3 is 19 residues. This entry comes from a study of blood T cell repertoires in COVID-19. Across the whole study: T cells, B-cell-depleted T cells, or PBMCs provided the cDNA or gDNA that served as material.

The study assigned cohorts using participant-reported clinical history. This clonotype originated in a woman aged 18 to 35 who had recovered from COVID-19. The rearrangement uses TRBV23-1 and TRBJ2-3, with 12 nucleotides matching TRBD2. TRBV23-1 counts as an open reading frame of uncertain function. Sequences were obtained from PBMCs or T cells enriched from blood (not recorded which). CDR3 protein: CASSQPGGLAGFSTDTQYF. The CDR3 DNA follows: TGCGCCAGCAGTCAACCCGGTGGACTAGCGGGGTTTAGCACAGATACGCAGTATTTT.